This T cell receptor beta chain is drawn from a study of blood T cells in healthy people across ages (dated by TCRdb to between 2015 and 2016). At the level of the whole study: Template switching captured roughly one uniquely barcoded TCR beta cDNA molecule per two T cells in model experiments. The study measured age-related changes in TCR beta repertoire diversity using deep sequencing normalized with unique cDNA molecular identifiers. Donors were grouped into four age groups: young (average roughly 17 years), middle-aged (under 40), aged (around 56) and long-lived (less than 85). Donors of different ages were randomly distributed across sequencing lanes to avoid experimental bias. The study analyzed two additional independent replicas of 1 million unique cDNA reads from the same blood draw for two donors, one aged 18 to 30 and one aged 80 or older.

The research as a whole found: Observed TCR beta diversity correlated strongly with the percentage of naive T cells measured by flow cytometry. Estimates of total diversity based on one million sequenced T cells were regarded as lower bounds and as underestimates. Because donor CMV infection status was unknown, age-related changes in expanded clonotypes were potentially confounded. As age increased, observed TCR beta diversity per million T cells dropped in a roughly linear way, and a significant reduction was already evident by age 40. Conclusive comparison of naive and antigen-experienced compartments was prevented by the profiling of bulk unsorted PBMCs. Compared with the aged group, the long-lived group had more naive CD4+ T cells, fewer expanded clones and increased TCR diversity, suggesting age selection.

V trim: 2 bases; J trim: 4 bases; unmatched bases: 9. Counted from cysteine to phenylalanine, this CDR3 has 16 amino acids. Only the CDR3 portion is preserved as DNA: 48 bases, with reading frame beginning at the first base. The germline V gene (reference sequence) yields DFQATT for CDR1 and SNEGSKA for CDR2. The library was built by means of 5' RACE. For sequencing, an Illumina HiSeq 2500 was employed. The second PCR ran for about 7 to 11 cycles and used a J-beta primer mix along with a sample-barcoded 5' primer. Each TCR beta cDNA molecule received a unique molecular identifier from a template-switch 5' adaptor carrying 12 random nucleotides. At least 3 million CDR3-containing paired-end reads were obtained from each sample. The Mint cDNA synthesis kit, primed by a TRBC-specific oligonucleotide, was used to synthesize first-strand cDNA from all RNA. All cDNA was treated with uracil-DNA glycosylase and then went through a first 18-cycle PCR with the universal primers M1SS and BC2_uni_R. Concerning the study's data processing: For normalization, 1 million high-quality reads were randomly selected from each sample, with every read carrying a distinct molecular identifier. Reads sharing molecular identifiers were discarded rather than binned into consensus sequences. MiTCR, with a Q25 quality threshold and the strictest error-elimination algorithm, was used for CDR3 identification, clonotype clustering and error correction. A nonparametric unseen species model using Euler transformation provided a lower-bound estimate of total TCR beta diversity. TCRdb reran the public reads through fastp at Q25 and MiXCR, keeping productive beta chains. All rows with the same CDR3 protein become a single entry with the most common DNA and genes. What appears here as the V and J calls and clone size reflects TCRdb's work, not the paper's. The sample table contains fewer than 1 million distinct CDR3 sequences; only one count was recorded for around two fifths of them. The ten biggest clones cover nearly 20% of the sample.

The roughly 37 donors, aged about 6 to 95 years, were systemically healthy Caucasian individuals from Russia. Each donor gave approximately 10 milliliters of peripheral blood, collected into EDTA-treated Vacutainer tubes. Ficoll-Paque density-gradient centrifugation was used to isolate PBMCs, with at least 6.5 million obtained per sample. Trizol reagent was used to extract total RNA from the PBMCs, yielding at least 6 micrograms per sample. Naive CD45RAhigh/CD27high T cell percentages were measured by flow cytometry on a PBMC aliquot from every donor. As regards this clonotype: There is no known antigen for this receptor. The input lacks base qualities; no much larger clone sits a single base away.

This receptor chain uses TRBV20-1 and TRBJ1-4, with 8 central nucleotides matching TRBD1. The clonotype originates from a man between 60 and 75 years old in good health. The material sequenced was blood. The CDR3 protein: CSARPGSGQGNEKLFF. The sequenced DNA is TGCAGTGCTAGACCCGGGTCAGGACAGGGTAATGAAAAACTGTTTTTT.